The 18 T cell receptor beta chains given below trace back to one sample, sequenced in a study of blood T cell repertoires in COVID-19. Clones were read by immunoSEQ multiplex PCR, and TCRdb kept only the in-frame ones, dropping some. In the table there are 200,000 to 250,000 clones, 80% to 95% of which are singletons. Specimen: peripheral blood. The source is a man in his sixties with COVID-19, enrolled during active disease.

The rearrangement links TRBV14 to TRBJ2-1; D may be TRBD1 (5 bases). Trimming took 0 bases from V and 14 from J, leaving 14 bases between them. Looked up from germline, CDR1 is SGHDN and CDR2 is FVKESK. CDR3 length: 13 amino acids. In DNA, the CDR3 is TGTGCCAGCAGCCAAGAAGGAATCAGGGAAAAGTTCTTC. This sequence encodes CASSQEGIREKFF.

The CDR3 protein is CASTLSTSGGPNTGELFF. For the CDR3, the DNA is TGCGCCAGCACTTTAAGCACTAGCGGGGGACCGAACACCGGGGAGCTGTTTTTT. The genes are TRBV10-2 and TRBJ2-2, with 11 bases fitting TRBD2. The germline V gene encodes CDR1 WSHSY and CDR2 SAAADI. V was pared by 7 bases and J by 0 bases, with 10 bases of the junction left unmatched. The CDR3 sequence is 18 residues long.

This chain joins TRBV6-1 and TRBJ2-7, with 9 positions matching TRBD1. The length of the CDR3 is 16 residues. The V segment lost 2 bases and the J segment 4 bases; nucleotides outside the gene matches: 9. CDR1 is MNHNS, CDR2 SASEGT, per germline. CDR3: CASSENPGQGSYEQYF. The CDR3 DNA reads TGTGCCAGCAGTGAAAATCCGGGACAGGGTTCTTACGAGCAGTACTTC.

This clone was seen only a few times. The J gene is TRBJ2-1, the V gene TRBV11-2, with 11 bases matching TRBD2. CDR3 length: 18 residues. The germline CDR1 and CDR2 sequences are SGHAT and FQNNGV. V lost 3 bases and J lost 10; bases outside the gene matches: 17. CDR3 DNA sequence: TGTGCCAGCAGCTTGGGTAGGGCGACTAGCGGGGCCGCGGGGGAGCAGTTCTTC. It translates to CASSLGRATSGAAGEQFF. Supplemented by reference TRBV11-2 and TRBJ2-1, the full variable domain reads EAGVAQSPRYKIIEKRQSVAFWCNPISGHATLYWYQQILGQGPKLLIQFQNNGVVDDSQLPKDRFSAERLKGVDSTLKIQPAKLEDSAVYLCASSLGRATSGAAGEQFFGPGTRLTVL.

V usage is TRBV4-1 and J usage is TRBJ2-7; 14 nucleotides line up with TRBD2. V lost 4 bases to trimming and J lost 11 bases; unmatched junction nucleotides: 13. The CDR3 loop spans 16 amino acids. Germline V gives CDR1 MGHRA, CDR2 YSYEKL. CDR3 coding DNA: TGCGCCAGCAGCCCGGGACTAGCGGGAGTACAGGGAGGGGAGTACTTC. It translates to CASSPGLAGVQGGEYF.

The chain combines TRBV7-9 with TRBJ1-4, with no clear D. Per germline, CDR1 SEHNR and CDR2 FQNEAQ (reference sequence). V lost 1 base to trimming and J lost 7 bases, with 13 bases between them. The CDR3 length is 15 residues. The CDR3 is CASSLVRVRGEKLFF. The CDR3 coding sequence is TGTGCCAGCAGCTTAGTACGGGTTCGCGGTGAAAAACTGTTTTTT.

The gene calls are TRBV18 and TRBJ2-7, with 7 bases fitting TRBD1. The V and J ends lost 6 bases and 2 bases, in that order; junction bases with no gene match: 10. CDR3 length: 15 residues. Germline CDR1 KGHSH, CDR2 LQKENI. The CDR3 protein is CASSVDRARTYEQYF. CDR3 bases: TGTGCCAGCTCGGTCGACAGGGCCCGCACCTACGAGCAGTACTTC.

CDR3 DNA: TGTGCCAGCAGCCCGAGACTTGGGACAGCCGACTACGAGCAGTACTTC. It translates to CASSPRLGTADYEQYF. This sequence joins TRBV3-1 (or the pseudogene TRBV3-2) and TRBJ2-7; 7 bases are a match to TRBD1. CDR1 is LGHDT and CDR2 is YNNKEL in the germline V gene (reference sequence). The CDR3 runs to 16 residues. With V trimmed by 4 bases and J by 3 bases, 12 bases remained unmatched.

V usage is TRBV7-3 and J usage is TRBJ1-1; D is perhaps TRBD1 (5 bases). Germline lookup yields CDR1 SGHTA and CDR2 FQGTGA. CDR3 size: 12 residues. Trimming stripped 0 bases from V and 11 bases from J, with 10 bases between. The CDR3 is CASSLTEGPAFF. CDR3 nucleotide sequence: TGTGCCAGCAGCTTAACGGAGGGGCCGGCTTTCTTT.

This rearrangement joins TRBV5-8 to TRBJ1-2, with a tentative D call TRBD1 (6 bases). Trimming pared 1 base from V and 8 bases from J, leaving 18 bases between. CDR3 length equals 15 residues. Germline loops: CDR1 SGHTS, CDR2 YDEGEE. The CDR3 DNA reads TGTGCCAGCAGCTTGAGGGTCCGGCAGGGGTACGGCTACACCTTC. This sequence encodes CASSLRVRQGYGYTF.

The chain links TRBV5-1 to TRBJ2-1, with TRBD2 matching over 15 bases. Germline V gene data show CDR1 as SGHRS and CDR2 as YFSETQ. V shed 4 bases, J shed 9 bases, and the junction held 8 bases outside the gene matches. The length of the CDR3 is 16 residues. CDR3 in amino acids: CASSPGTSGGLGEQFF. The DNA for the CDR3 is TGCGCCAGCAGCCCAGGGACTAGCGGGGGGTTAGGTGAGCAGTTCTTC.

This chain connects TRBV11-2 to TRBJ2-7, with 9 nucleotides matching TRBD1. Germline CDR1 reads SGHAT; CDR2 reads FQNNGV. V was clipped by 5 bases and J by 0 bases; unmatched bases: 11. This CDR3 has 17 residues. The CDR3 region is CASSPSRGQGTSYEQYF. For the CDR3, the DNA is TGTGCCAGCAGCCCCAGCAGGGGACAGGGCACCTCCTACGAGCAGTACTTC.

The chain employs TRBV19 and TRBJ1-2, with 7 bases lining up with TRBD1. Germline lookup yields CDR1 LNHDA and CDR2 SQIVND (reference sequence). The CDR3 has 14 residues. The V and J ends lost 5 bases and 8 bases, in that order; junction bases with no gene match: 11. CDR3 in DNA: TGTGCCAGTAGTCCCAATACAGGGGTACGGGGCTACACCTTC. It translates to CASSPNTGVRGYTF.

A single count supports this clone. The chain links TRBV9 to TRBJ2-3, with 7 bases identical to TRBD2. CDR1 and CDR2 (germline): SGDLS, YYNGEE. The trim removed 5 bases at V and 1 base at J, leaving 1 base unmatched. The CDR3 consists of 13 residues. The CDR3 region has the DNA TGTGCCAGCAGTCGGGGGGGCACAGATACGCAGTATTTT. Amino acids: CASSRGGTDTQYF.

The chain is built from TRBV18 and TRBJ2-7; 8 bases line up with TRBD2. Germline V gene sequence: CDR1 KGHSH, CDR2 LQKENI. This CDR3 region has 14 residues. Trimming cost V 4 bases and J 1 base; bases outside gene matches: 3. For the CDR3, the DNA is TGTGCCAGCTCACTCGAGCGGGAGTCCTACGAGCAGTACTTC. Its translation: CASSLERESYEQYF. The complete variable domain, with remaining parts taken from reference TRBV18 and TRBJ2-7, reads NAGVMQNPRHLVRRRGQEARLRCSPMKGHSHVYWYRQLPEEGLKFMVYLQKENIIDESGMPKERFSAEFPKEGPSILRIQQVVRGDSAAYFCASSLERESYEQYFGPGTRLTVT.

This chain links TRBV29-1 with TRBJ1-1; a possible D gene is TRBD1 (5 bases). Germline CDR1 reads SQVTM; CDR2 reads ANQGSEA. The CDR3 consists of 12 residues. V was shortened by 7 bases and J by 6 bases, with 15 bases between the two germline ends. The CDR3, as DNA: TGCAGCGCCAATGACCCCAGGGCTGAAGCTTTCTTT. It encodes CSANDPRAEAFF.

The genes are TRBV24-1 and TRBJ2-1; no clear D gene. Between the trimmed V and J ends, which lost 5 bases and 7 bases, there was a span of 5 bases. The CDR3 runs to 11 residues. Germline CDR1 and CDR2: KGHDR and SFDVKD. CDR3 residues: CATSAANEQFF. DNA of the CDR3: TGTGCCACCAGTGCTGCGAATGAGCAGTTCTTC.

V usage is TRBV5-1 and J usage is TRBJ1-1; maybe TRBD1 (6 bases). This CDR3 comprises 14 residues. V dropped 4 bases and J dropped 4 bases, with 14 bases sitting between them. The V gene's germline CDR1 is SGHRS and CDR2 YFSETQ. CDR3 coding DNA: TGCGCCAGCAGCCCAGGGGACGGGATCACTGAAGCTTTCTTT. Protein product: CASSPGDGITEAFF.